The 29 T cell receptor beta chains listed next were all sequenced from one sample in a study of radiotherapy plus CTLA-4 blockade in lung cancer. Clones were sequenced by immunoSEQ multiplex PCR, and TCRdb holds only the in-frame ones, with some missing. The table records around 31,000 clones, around four fifths of them present only once. The sequencing used peripheral blood, collected from a patient treated with radiotherapy plus ipilimumab. These receptors were collected from a human donor with non-small cell lung cancer who had stable disease on radiotherapy plus ipilimumab.

CDR3 DNA: TGTGCCAGCAGCTCCCCGGGTAGGGGGGGCTCCTACGAGCAGTACTTC. This codes for CASSSPGRGGSYEQYF. V is TRBV7-9 and J is TRBJ2-5, with D perhaps TRBD2 (7 bases). The DNA matches TRBJ2-7 better at its end, which makes the J call doubtful. The CDR3 contains 16 residues. Germline lookup yields CDR1 SEHNR and CDR2 FQNEAQ (reference sequence).

The V gene is TRBV30, the J gene TRBJ1-2; possibly TRBD1 for D (5 bases). This CDR3 is built from 14 residues. V lost 2 bases, J lost 4 bases, and 14 bases lay in between. Germline V gene data show CDR1 as GTSNPN and CDR2 as SVGIG (reference sequence). CDR3 in amino acids: CAWSPGRNAYGYTF. CDR3 DNA: TGTGCCTGGAGTCCGGGACGGAACGCCTATGGCTACACCTTC.

V gene TRBV5-4 combines with J gene TRBJ1-1; unclear D gene. The CDR3 consists of 13 residues. Germline V CDR1 and CDR2: SGHNT, YYREEE (reference sequence). With 7 bases removed from V and 0 bases from J, the gap between germline ends came to 10 bases. CDR3 residues: CASGSTMNTEAFF. The CDR3 bases are TGTGCCAGCGGCAGTACCATGAACACTGAAGCTTTCTTT.

This clone has a handful of counts. J is TRBJ1-4 and V is TRBV2; the D is unclear. V lost 3 bases and J 2 bases, leaving 4 bases between the germline ends. The CDR3 sequence is 13 residues long. Germline assignment: CDR1 SNHLY and CDR2 FYNNEI. The CDR3 reads CASSDNTNEKLFF. The CDR3 coding sequence is TGTGCCAGCAGTGATAACACTAATGAAAAACTGTTTTTT.

The chain recombines TRBV5-1 with TRBJ1-2, with 9 bases fitting TRBD1. Trimming took 4 bases from V and 6 from J; bases not matched to a gene: 13. The CDR3 is made up of 16 amino acids. Germline CDR1 reads SGHRS; CDR2 reads YFSETQ. The CDR3 is CASSDRDRVRKDGYTF. In DNA form, the CDR3 reads TGCGCCAGCAGCGACCGGGACAGGGTCAGGAAAGATGGCTACACCTTC. Based on the CDR3 plus reference TRBV5-1 and TRBJ1-2, the full variable domain is KAGVTQTPRYLIKTRGQQVTLSCSPISGHRSVSWYQQTPGQGLQFLFEYFSETQRNKGNFPGRFSGRQFSNSRSEMNVSTLELGDSALYLCASSDRDRVRKDGYTFGSGTRLTVV.

The rearrangement links TRBV6-5 to TRBJ1-3, with D unclear. The CDR3 has 14 amino acids. V was clipped by 5 bases and J by 4 bases, with 12 bases between them. Per the germline V gene, CDR1 is MNHEY and CDR2 is SVGAGI. CDR3 protein: CASSISISGNTIYF. CDR3 DNA sequence: TGTGCCAGCAGTATCAGTATATCCGGAAACACCATATATTTT.

This clone occurred a few times. The chain recombines TRBV5-4 with TRBJ1-6; D uncertain. Trimming took 4 bases from V and 10 from J, leaving 9 bases between them. CDR1 and CDR2 from the germline V gene are SGHNT and YYREEE (reference sequence). CDR3 length: 12 amino acids. The CDR3 protein is CASSLDLSPLHF. CDR3 bases: TGTGCCAGCAGCCTCGACCTGTCACCCCTCCACTTT.

V is TRBV6-5 and J is TRBJ1-3; no definite D call. CDR1 and CDR2 (germline): MNHEY, SVGAGI. The CDR3 is 14 residues long. V was pared by 2 bases and J by 4 bases, with 9 bases between. CDR3 bases: TGTGCCAGCAGTTACAGGGCGGGAGGAAACACCATATATTTT. Protein sequence: CASSYRAGGNTIYF.

The V gene is TRBV9, the J gene TRBJ2-3, with 7 positions matching TRBD2. The CDR3 consists of 15 residues. Trimming took 0 bases from V and 7 from J; bases not matched to a gene: 8. Germline CDR1 and CDR2: SGDLS and YYNGEE. The CDR3 here is CASSVAGGDSNTQYF. CDR3 DNA sequence: TGTGCCAGCAGCGTAGCTGGGGGGGATTCCAATACGCAGTATTTT.

This clone has a handful of counts. The chain couples TRBV2 to TRBJ2-7; D is unclear. There are 13 residues in the CDR3. Germline V gene data show CDR1 as SNHLY and CDR2 as FYNNEI. V lost 11 bases to trimming and J lost 0 bases, with 14 bases between them. CDR3 residues: CALRSKSSYEQYV. Written as DNA, the CDR3 is TGTGCCCTCCGTAGTAAGAGCTCCTACGAGCAGTACGTC.

The gene calls are TRBV28 and TRBJ1-5; 9 nucleotides agree with TRBD1. CDR3 length: 17 residues. Germline V gives CDR1 MDHEN, CDR2 SYDVKM. The V and J ends lost 6 bases and 0 bases, in that order; junction bases with no gene match: 9. CDR3 in amino acids: CASSTGQGWVSNQPQHF. Written as DNA, the CDR3 is TGTGCCAGCAGCACCGGACAGGGGTGGGTTAGCAATCAGCCCCAGCATTTT.

The J gene is TRBJ2-1, the V gene TRBV18, with D tentatively TRBD1 (5 bases). CDR3 length: 14 residues. Germline V gives CDR1 KGHSH, CDR2 LQKENI. V lost 3 bases, J lost 5 bases, and 11 bases lay in between. CDR3 DNA sequence: TGTGCCAGCTCACCCCTCCTACAGGACAATGAGCAGTTCTTC. It encodes CASSPLLQDNEQFF.

This chain links TRBV29-1 with TRBJ2-5; 16 positions match TRBD2. From germline, CDR1 is SQVTM and CDR2 ANQGSEA. The CDR3 totals 16 residues. J gave up 3 bases and V 0 bases, and 1 base lay outside the gene matches. The CDR3 bases are TGCAGCGTTGAAGAGGGGACTAGCGGGGGGGAAGAGACCCAGTACTTC. Amino acid sequence: CSVEEGTSGGEETQYF.

The chain is built from TRBV5-1 and TRBJ2-1; the match to TRBD2 covers 11 bases. This CDR3 is 15 amino acids long. V gave up 4 bases and J gave up 2 bases; unmatched junction bases: 2. CDR1 is SGHRS and CDR2 is YFSETQ in the germline V gene. The CDR3 spells CASSLLAGAYNEQFF. In DNA form, the CDR3 reads TGCGCCAGCAGCCTACTAGCGGGGGCCTACAATGAGCAGTTCTTC. Looking up the rest from reference TRBV5-1 and TRBJ2-1 gives the full variable domain: KAGVTQTPRYLIKTRGQQVTLSCSPISGHRSVSWYQQTPGQGLQFLFEYFSETQRNKGNFPGRFSGRQFSNSRSEMNVSTLELGDSALYLCASSLLAGAYNEQFFGPGTRLTVL.

The chain employs TRBV11-2 and TRBJ2-7; TRBD2 matches at 7 bases. Trimming removed 5 bases from V and 4 bases from J; junction bases left unmatched: 5. The CDR3 covers 13 residues. Germline V CDR1 and CDR2: SGHAT, FQNNGV. The CDR3 DNA is TGTGCCAGCAGCCGCGCGGGGGTGTACGAGCAGTACTTC. Translation: CASSRAGVYEQYF. Supplemented by reference TRBV11-2 and TRBJ2-7, the full variable domain reads EAGVAQSPRYKIIEKRQSVAFWCNPISGHATLYWYQQILGQGPKLLIQFQNNGVVDDSQLPKDRFSAERLKGVDSTLKIQPAKLEDSAVYLCASSRAGVYEQYFGPGTRLTVT.

This clone was observed a single time. The chain carries TRBV28 and TRBJ2-7; D possibly uses TRBD1 or TRBD2 (6 bases each). Per germline, CDR1 MDHEN and CDR2 SYDVKM. CDR3 size: 13 residues. CDR3 sequence reads: CVSSLQGGYEQYV. The DNA for the CDR3 is TGTGTCAGCAGTTTACAGGGAGGCTACGAGCAGTACGTC.

In this sample, this clone turned up a few times. The chain uses TRBV5-1 and TRBJ2-1; 13 bases agree with TRBD2. Per germline, CDR1 SGHRS and CDR2 YFSETQ. CDR3 length: 19 amino acids. The junction had 11 bases not matched to a gene; V was cut back by 4 bases and J by 1 base. CDR3 loop: CASSVPGTSGTKSYNEQFF. The CDR3 nucleotides read TGCGCCAGCAGCGTACCCGGGACTAGCGGGACTAAATCCTACAATGAGCAGTTCTTC.

This sequence joins TRBV27 and TRBJ1-1; D remains ambiguous. Germline CDR1 reads MNHEY; CDR2 reads SMNVEV (reference sequence). The V end lost 6 bases, the J end lost 5 bases, and 16 bases lay between the germline ends. The CDR3 has 14 residues. The CDR3 protein is CASRKTLVITEAFF. The CDR3 coding sequence is TGTGCCAGCAGGAAAACCTTAGTTATAACTGAAGCTTTCTTT.

In this sample, this clone turned up a few times. The chain is built from TRBV6-1 and TRBJ2-7; 8 nucleotides align to TRBD1. The V gene end was trimmed by 6 bases and the J gene end by 4 bases; junction bases not matched to a gene: 5. This CDR3 has 13 amino acids. Germline-derived CDR1 and CDR2 are MNHNS and SASEGT. CDR3 DNA: TGTGCCAGCAGGAGAACAGGGGGATACGAGCAGTACGTC. It codes for CASRRTGGYEQYV.

The V gene is TRBV2, the J gene TRBJ2-1; TRBD2 aligns across 8 bases. The CDR3 has 14 amino acids. Germline CDR1 SNHLY, CDR2 FYNNEI. Germline trimming cut 7 bases from V and 10 bases from J; bases unmatched to any gene: 12. This chain's CDR3 is CASNHGGANIEQFF. As DNA, the CDR3 is TGTGCCAGCAACCACGGGGGGGCGAATATAGAGCAGTTCTTC.

V usage is TRBV7-9 and J usage is TRBJ2-5; no firm D call. Germline-derived CDR1 and CDR2 are SEHNR and FQNEAQ (reference sequence). The CDR3 sequence is 12 residues long. The V end was cut by 3 bases, the J end by 5 bases, with 7 bases between. CDR3 amino acids: CASSFGRETQYF. The CDR3 DNA reads TGTGCCAGCAGCTTTGGACGGGAGACCCAGTACTTC.

This clone was seen only a few times. This chain links TRBV21-1 with TRBJ1-3; whether TRBD1, the table's D call, matches the DNA was not checked. TRBV21-1 has pseudogene status. The length of the CDR3 is 17 residues. The CDR3 sequence: CASSKTSRDSGGNTIYF. CDR3 nucleotide sequence: TGTGCCAGCAGCAAAACCTCCCGGGACAGCGGAGGAAACACCATATATTTT.

The chain has TRBV2 and TRBJ1-1; D unresolved. CDR1 is SNHLY and CDR2 is FYNNEI in the germline V gene. V lost 1 base, J lost 0 bases, and 9 bases lay in between. This CDR3 is 15 amino acids long. The CDR3 spells CASSEDSTVNTEAFF. CDR3 nucleotides: TGTGCCAGCAGTGAAGATTCGACTGTGAACACTGAAGCTTTCTTT.

The V gene is TRBV2, the J gene TRBJ2-5; D perhaps matches TRBD2 (6 bases). Trimming removed 5 bases at V and 5 bases at J, with 15 bases between. CDR3 size: 14 residues. CDR1 is SNHLY, CDR2 FYNNEI, per germline. The CDR3 loop reads CASSLTRSGETQYF. The CDR3 coding sequence is TGTGCCAGCAGTTTGACTAGATCAGGGGAGACCCAGTACTTC.

The rearrangement uses TRBV6-5 and TRBJ2-3; tentatively, D is TRBD1 or TRBD2 (5 bases each). CDR3 length: 15 amino acids. Germline V gene data show CDR1 as MNHEY and CDR2 as SVGAGI. Trimming stripped 2 bases from V and 0 bases from J, with 9 bases between. The CDR3 region is CASSYHWGSTDTQYF. CDR3 DNA sequence: TGTGCCAGCAGTTACCATTGGGGGAGCACAGATACGCAGTATTTT.

V and J are TRBV6-5 and TRBJ2-7; D uncertain. V lost 5 bases, J lost 3 bases, and 8 bases lay in between. This CDR3 is 12 amino acids long. Germline assignment: CDR1 MNHEY and CDR2 SVGAGI. CDR3 DNA sequence: TGTGCCAGCAGTGAAGTTAACTACGAGCAGTACGTC. Protein product: CASSEVNYEQYV.

The genes are TRBV5-5 and TRBJ2-1; 9 bases are a match to TRBD2. CDR3 length: 17 residues. Germline V gene lookup returns CDR1 SGHKS and CDR2 YYEKEE (reference sequence). Losses at the gene ends were 2 bases for V and 4 bases for J; bases not matched to a gene: 10. CDR3 nucleotide sequence: TGTGCCAGCAGCTTCATCCTCCTAGCGGGGTCGTACAATGAGCAGTTCTTC. It encodes CASSFILLAGSYNEQFF.

About this clone itself: Relative to the germline gene, one junction end is altered; a read error may explain this. The gene calls are TRBV7-9 and TRBJ1-1; D ambiguous. The CDR3 has 13 residues. CDR1 is SEHNR, CDR2 FQNEAQ, per germline (reference sequence). The CDR3 DNA reads TGTGCCAGCAGCTTAGCCACCGCGTATGAAGCTCTCTTT. Translation gives CASSLATAYEALF.

The V call is TRBV9, the J call TRBJ2-3, with 11 nucleotides matching TRBD2. CDR1 is SGDLS and CDR2 is YYNGEE in the germline V gene. J lost 6 bases, V lost 3 bases, and 12 bases had no gene match. The CDR3 covers 17 residues. CDR3 amino acids: CASSGRLLAGGPDTQYF. CDR3 bases: TGTGCCAGCAGCGGACGACTTCTAGCGGGGGGTCCCGATACGCAGTATTTT.